The next 8 T cell receptor beta chains were all read from a single sample in a study of T cells after yellow fever vaccination. TCRdb passed the 5' RACE reads through MiXCR, listing each CDR3 protein once. The sample records tens of thousands of distinct CDR3 sequences, around 3.3% being singletons. Sequences were derived from PBMCs, either bulk or a sorted T-cell subset (CD4+, CD8+, memory, or dextramer-sorted; not recorded which), sampled about 49 days after the first yellow fever vaccination. These receptors came from a man between 18 and 29 years old who received the YFV17D yellow fever vaccine.

Ten or more counts support this clonotype. The chain links TRBV28 to TRBJ2-7, with TRBD2 as a possible D gene (6 bases). V was pared by 2 bases and J by 1 base, with 12 bases between. The V gene's germline CDR1 is MDHEN and CDR2 SYDVKM. The CDR3 is made up of 15 amino acids. The CDR3 protein is CASSLRGTVSYEQYF. DNA for the CDR3: TGTGCCAGCAGTTTACGGGGGACGGTTTCCTACGAGCAGTACTTC.

This clonotype has a count of ten or more. The chain has TRBV28 and TRBJ2-1; the D is unclear. V lost 4 bases, J lost 7 bases, and 23 bases lay in between. The CDR3 runs 17 residues. The germline CDR1 and CDR2 sequences are MDHEN and SYDVKM. The CDR3 bases are TGTGCCAGCAGTTCCCCTGGGTCGGGTAGTAGATGGAATGAGCAGTTCTTC. Protein product: CASSSPGSGSRWNEQFF.

This clonotype has ten or more counts. The chain has TRBV27 and TRBJ2-7; either TRBD1 or TRBD2 may supply D (6 bases each). Germline CDR1 reads MNHEY; CDR2 reads SMNVEV (reference sequence). Trimming removed 4 bases at V and 9 bases at J, with 28 bases between. CDR3 length: 17 residues. CDR3 DNA sequence: TGTGCCAGCAGTTCTTTGGTGGGGGGCTACCATACCACCCGGCAGTACTTC. It is translated as CASSSLVGGYHTTRQYF.

This clonotype came up many times. The chain combines TRBV29-1 with TRBJ1-2; the D is unclear. Trimming pared 3 bases from V and 6 bases from J, leaving 23 bases between. The CDR3 is made up of 16 amino acids. Germline lookup yields CDR1 SQVTM and CDR2 ANQGSEA. CDR3 nucleotides: TGCAGCGTTGATTGGCCGGCGCCGAACGAAGCCAATGGCTACACCTTC. It translates to CSVDWPAPNEANGYTF.

This clonotype occurred many times. This chain joins TRBV19 and TRBJ2-2; 8 bases are a match to TRBD2. This CDR3 is 14 amino acids long. Germline V CDR1 and CDR2: LNHDA, SQIVND (reference sequence). The CDR3 here is CASRPGGAAGELFF. In DNA, the CDR3 is TGTGCAAGTCGGCCCGGGGGGGCCGCCGGGGAGCTGTTTTTT.

This clonotype was detected ten times or more. The gene calls are TRBV12-3 or TRBV12-4 and TRBJ1-5, with D possibly being TRBD1 (5 bases). V was shortened by 3 bases and J by 0 bases, with 6 bases between the two germline ends. CDR3 length: 14 amino acids. CDR3 sequence reads: CASSLRGSNQPQHF. In DNA form, the CDR3 reads TGTGCCAGCAGTTTGAGGGGTAGCAATCAGCCCCAGCATTTT.

This clonotype was recorded at least ten times. The chain couples TRBV11-1 to TRBJ2-3; D may match TRBD1 or TRBD2 (6 bases each). Germline CDR1 reads SGHAT; CDR2 reads FQDESV (reference sequence). The CDR3 has 17 residues. The V and J ends lost 1 base and 3 bases respectively, with 17 bases between them. The chain's CDR3 is CASSLEYGGRWTDTQYF. CDR3 sequence (DNA): TGTGCCAGCAGCTTAGAATACGGGGGCCGTTGGACAGATACGCAGTATTTT.

This clonotype was seen a handful of times. This rearrangement joins TRBV7-3 to TRBJ1-3, with D tentatively TRBD1 (6 bases). The CDR3 is 15 residues long. Trimming pared 5 bases from V and 0 bases from J, leaving 11 bases between. Germline V CDR1 and CDR2: SGHTA, FQGTGA. The CDR3 region is CASSPGQSSGNTIYF. As DNA, the CDR3 is TGTGCCAGCAGCCCCGGACAGAGCTCTGGAAACACCATATATTTT.